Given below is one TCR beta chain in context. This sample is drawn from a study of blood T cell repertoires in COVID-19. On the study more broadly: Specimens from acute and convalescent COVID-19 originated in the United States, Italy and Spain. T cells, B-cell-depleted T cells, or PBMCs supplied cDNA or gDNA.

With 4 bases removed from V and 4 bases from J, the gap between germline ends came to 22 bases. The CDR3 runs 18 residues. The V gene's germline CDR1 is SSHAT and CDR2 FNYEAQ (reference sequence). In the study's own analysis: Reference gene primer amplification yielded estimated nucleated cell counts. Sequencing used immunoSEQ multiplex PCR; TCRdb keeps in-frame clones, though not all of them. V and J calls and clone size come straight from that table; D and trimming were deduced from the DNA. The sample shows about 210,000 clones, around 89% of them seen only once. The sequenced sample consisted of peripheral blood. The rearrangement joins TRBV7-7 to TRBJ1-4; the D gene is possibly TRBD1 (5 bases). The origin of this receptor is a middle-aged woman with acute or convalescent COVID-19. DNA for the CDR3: TGTGCCAGCAGCTCACGACCGCAGGGCGGTATTGGTAATGAAAAACTGTTTTTT. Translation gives CASSSRPQGGIGNEKLFF. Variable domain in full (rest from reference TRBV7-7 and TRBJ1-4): GAGVSQSPRYKVTKRGQDVTLRCDPISSHATLYWYQQALGQGPEFLTYFNYEAQPDKSGLPSDRFSAERPEGSISTLTIQRTEQRDSAMYRCASSSRPQGGIGNEKLFFGSGTQLSVL.